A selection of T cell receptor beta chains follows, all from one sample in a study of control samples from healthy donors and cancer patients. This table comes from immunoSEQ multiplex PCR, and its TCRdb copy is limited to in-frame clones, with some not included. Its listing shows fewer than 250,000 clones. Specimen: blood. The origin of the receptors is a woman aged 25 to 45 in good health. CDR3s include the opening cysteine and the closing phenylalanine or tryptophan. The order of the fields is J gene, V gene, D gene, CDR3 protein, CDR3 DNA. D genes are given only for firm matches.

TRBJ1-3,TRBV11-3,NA,CASSSGTDFYSGNTIYF,TGTGCCAGCAGCTCGGGGACGGACTTCTACTCTGGAAACACCATATATTTT
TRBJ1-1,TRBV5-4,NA,CASSLGIEAFF,TGTGCCAGCAGCTTGGGGATTGAAGCTTTCTTT
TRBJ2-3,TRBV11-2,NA,CASSLWGNTDTQYF,TGTGCCAGCAGCCTGTGGGGGAACACAGATACGCAGTATTTT
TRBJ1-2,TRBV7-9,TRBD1,CASSLEGQGAAYGYTF,TGTGCCAGCAGCTTAGAAGGTCAGGGGGCCGCCTATGGCTACACCTTC
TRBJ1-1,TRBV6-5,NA,CAGQGPGSLNTEAFF,TGTGCCGGTCAAGGTCCAGGGAGCTTGAACACTGAAGCTTTCTTT
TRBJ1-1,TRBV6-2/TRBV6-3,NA,CASSYRGYSTEAFF,TGTGCCAGCAGTTACAGGGGATACAGCACTGAAGCTTTCTTT
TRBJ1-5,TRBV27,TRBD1,CASSLATGGQQPQHF,TGTGCCAGCAGTTTAGCAACAGGGGGCCAACAGCCCCAGCATTTT
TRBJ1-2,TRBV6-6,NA,CASSQTGVGANYGYTF,TGTGCCAGCAGCCAGACGGGGGTTGGTGCTAACTATGGCTACACCTTC
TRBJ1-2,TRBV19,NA,CASSTNGLPGGGDGYTF,TGTGCCAGTAGTACAAATGGACTCCCCGGGGGCGGTGATGGCTACACCTTC
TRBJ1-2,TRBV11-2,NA,CASSLAQAYGYTF,TGTGCCAGCAGCCTCGCGCAGGCCTATGGCTACACCTTC
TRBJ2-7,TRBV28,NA,CASSFAFLQDSSYEQYF,TGTGCCAGCAGTTTCGCTTTTCTCCAGGACAGCTCCTACGAGCAGTACTTC
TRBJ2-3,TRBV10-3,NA,CAIRRTDSSTDTQYF,TGTGCCATCAGGCGGACAGACTCTAGCACAGATACGCAGTATTTT
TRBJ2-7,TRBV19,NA,CASSMKGSYEQYF,TGTGCCAGTAGTATGAAAGGGTCCTACGAGCAGTACTTC
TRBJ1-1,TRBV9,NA,CASSAQGMNTEAFF,TGTGCCAGCAGCGCTCAGGGGATGAACACTGAAGCTTTCTTT
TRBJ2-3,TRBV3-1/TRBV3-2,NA,CASSPWAGPDTQYF,TGTGCCAGCAGCCCCTGGGCAGGGCCAGATACGCAGTATTTT
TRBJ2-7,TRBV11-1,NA,CASSLRDNYEQYF,TGTGCCAGCAGCTTGCGGGACAACTACGAGCAGTACTTC
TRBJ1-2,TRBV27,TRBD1,CASSLSTTGGYTF,TGTGCCAGCAGTTTGTCTACGACAGGGGGCTACACCTTC
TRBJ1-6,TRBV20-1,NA,CSASFRTNSPLHF,TGCAGTGCCAGTTTCCGAACTAATTCACCCCTCCACTTT
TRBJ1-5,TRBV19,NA,CASTTNDGGRNQPQHF,TGTGCCAGTACAACGAACGACGGGGGGCGAAATCAGCCCCAGCATTTT
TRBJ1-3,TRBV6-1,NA,CASSETSPSSGNTIYF,TGTGCCAGCAGTGAAACGAGCCCTAGCTCTGGAAACACCATATATTTT
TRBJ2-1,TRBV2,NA,CASRDISNEQFF,TGTGCCAGCAGGGACATTTCAAATGAGCAGTTCTTC
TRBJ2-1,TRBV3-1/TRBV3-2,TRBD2,CASSQGAGGYNEQFF,TGTGCCAGCAGCCAGGGGGCGGGGGGTTACAATGAGCAGTTCTTC
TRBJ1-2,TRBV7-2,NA,CASSLGRLYGYTF,TGTGCCAGCAGCCTCGGGCGGCTTTATGGCTACACCTTC
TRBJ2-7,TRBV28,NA,CASSPSPTYEQYF,TGTGCCAGCAGTCCCTCCCCGACCTACGAGCAGTACTTC
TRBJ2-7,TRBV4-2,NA,CASSQDQWGIGYEQYF,TGTGCCAGCAGCCAAGACCAATGGGGGATAGGGTACGAGCAGTACTTC
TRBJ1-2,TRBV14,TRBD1,CASSQLDRVNGYTF,TGTGCCAGCAGCCAACTGGACAGGGTGAATGGCTACACCTTC
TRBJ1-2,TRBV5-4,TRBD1,CASSSLTGDYGYTF,TGTGCCAGCAGCTCGCTGACAGGGGACTATGGCTACACCTTC
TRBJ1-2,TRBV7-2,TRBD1,CASSIGGQGVRSYGYTF,TGTGCCAGCAGCATAGGCGGACAGGGGGTTAGGAGCTATGGCTACACCTTC
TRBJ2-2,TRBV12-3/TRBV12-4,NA,CASSLGSVGELFF,TGTGCCAGCAGTTTAGGTAGCGTCGGGGAGCTGTTTTTT
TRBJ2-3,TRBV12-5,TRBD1,CASGLGTVTDTQYF,TGTGCTAGTGGTCTCGGGACAGTCACAGATACGCAGTATTTT
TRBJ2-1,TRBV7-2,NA,CASSLWGGPTSYNEQFF,TGTGCCAGCAGCTTATGGGGAGGTCCGACTTCCTACAATGAGCAGTTCTTC
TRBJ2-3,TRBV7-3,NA,CASSLKGTDTQYF,TGTGCCAGCAGCTTAAAAGGGACAGATACGCAGTATTTT
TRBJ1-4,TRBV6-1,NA,CASSEFRDEKLFF,TGTGCCAGCAGTGAATTCAGGGACGAAAAACTGTTTTTT
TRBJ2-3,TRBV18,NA,CASPGKGGSTDTQYF,TGTGCCAGCCCCGGAAAGGGGGGTAGCACAGATACGCAGTATTTT
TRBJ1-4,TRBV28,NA,CASSVNPGKLFF,TGTGCCAGCAGCGTTAACCCCGGAAAACTGTTTTTT
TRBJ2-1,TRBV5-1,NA,CASSLSRNEQFF,TGCGCCAGCAGCTTGTCTAGGAATGAGCAGTTCTTC
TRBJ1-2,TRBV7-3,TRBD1,CASSLSGSGDRVNGYTF,TGTGCCAGCAGCTTAAGCGGTAGTGGGGACAGGGTAAATGGCTACACCTTC
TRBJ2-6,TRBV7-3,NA,CASSSSPDVSGANVLTF,TGTGCCAGCAGCTCAAGCCCGGATGTCTCTGGGGCCAACGTCCTGACTTTC
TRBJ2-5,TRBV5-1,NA,CASSLASETQYF,TGCGCCAGCAGCTTGGCCTCCGAGACCCAGTACTTC
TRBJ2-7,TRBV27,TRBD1,CASSWTGVRNEQYF,TGTGCCAGCAGTTGGACAGGGGTTCGGAACGAGCAGTACTTC
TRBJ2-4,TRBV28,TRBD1,CASTECGRDRENIQYF,TGTGCCAGCACCGAATGCGGCCGGGACAGAGAAAACATTCAGTACTTC
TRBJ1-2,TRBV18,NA,CASSPRDFGGYTF,TGTGCCAGCTCACCCCGGGACTTCGGTGGCTACACCTTC
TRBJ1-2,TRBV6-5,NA,CASSTIPGGYGYTF,TGTGCCAGCAGTACTATTCCCGGGGGCTATGGCTACACCTTC
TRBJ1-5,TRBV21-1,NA,CASSTGGRIYSNQPQHF,TGTGCCAGCAGCACTGGGGGGCGCATATATAGCAATCAGCCCCAGCATTTT
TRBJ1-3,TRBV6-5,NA,CASSYSPDSGNTIYF,TGTGCCAGCAGTTACTCACCCGACAGTGGAAACACCATATATTTT
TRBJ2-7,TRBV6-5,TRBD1,CAGGQGYSYEQYF,TGTGCCGGGGGACAGGGTTATTCCTACGAGCAGTACTTC
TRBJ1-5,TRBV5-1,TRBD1,CASSLDPLKQGSQPQHF,TGCGCCAGCAGCTTGGATCCCCTGAAACAGGGGAGTCAGCCCCAGCATTTT
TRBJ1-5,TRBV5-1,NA,CASSFDSTNQPQHF,TGCGCCAGCAGCTTCGACAGCACCAATCAGCCCCAGCATTTT
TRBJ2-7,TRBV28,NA,CASRPGLLKPSYEQYF,TGTGCCAGCAGGCCGGGCCTCCTAAAGCCCTCCTACGAGCAGTACTTC
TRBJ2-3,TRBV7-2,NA,CASSLLTDTQYF,TGTGCCAGCAGCCTCCTTACAGATACGCAGTATTTT